The clone carrying this T cell receptor (beta chain) was seen a few times. Its cognate antigen is unknown. CDR1 and CDR2 from the germline V gene are MGHRA and YSYEKL. This CDR3 has 15 residues. The V end was cut by 5 bases, the J end by 6 bases, with 17 bases between. This specimen belongs to a study of beta chain features in type 1 diabetes. Findings and limits, study-wide: Insertions were fewer and deletions more numerous at VDJ junctions in type 1 diabetes patients. Significant though moderate, a shortening of TCRB CDR3s appeared in all four CD4+ subsets of Type 1 diabetes patients. Any HLA effect on TCRB rearrangement was left unresolved by small sub-analyses.

The study reverse transcribed the entire isolated RNA, so it sequenced expressed TCRB transcripts. Naive, central memory and regulatory T cell samples produced a mean of about 3.5 million reads. Clones were read by immunoSEQ multiplex PCR, and TCRdb kept only the in-frame ones, dropping some. The sample has about 700,000 clones; roughly 13% are singletons. Sampling consisted of one heparinised blood draw per donor, averaging around 120 mL. V gene TRBV4-1 combines with J gene TRBJ2-1; D is unclear. The TCR sequence derives from a man aged 18 to 29 with type 1 diabetes. The sequencing input was naive CD4+ T cells from blood. The DNA for the CDR3 is TGCGCCAGCAGCGCCGAACTACCCCGGTTCAATGAGCAGTTCTTC. Encoded protein: CASSAELPRFNEQFF.